Listed here are 27 T cell receptor beta chains from one sample, sequenced in a study of blood T cells in healthy people across ages. The second PCR ran roughly 6 to 12 cycles with a sample-barcoded 5' primer and J-beta primers. TCRdb used MiXCR to reprocess the 5' RACE reads, holding one entry per CDR3 protein. Among more than 1,000,000 distinct CDR3 sequences listed, roughly 24% were seen once. This same sample was also part of a study on T cells of mothers and their children.

The source material was blood. The receptors derive from a girl aged 2 to 10 in good health.

The rearrangement uses TRBV28 and TRBJ2-3; 10 nucleotides match TRBD2. The junction had 7 bases not matched to a gene; V was cut back by 3 bases and J by 1 base. The CDR3 contains 17 residues. From germline, CDR1 is MDHEN and CDR2 SYDVKM. CDR3 DNA: TGTGCCAGCAGTTTCCAGCGGGAGGGCCTTGGCACAGATACGCAGTATTTT. It encodes CASSFQREGLGTDTQYF.

Details on this clonotype: Given the absence of the conserved phenylalanine or tryptophan at the CDR3 end, a read error is likely. The CDR3 nucleotides read TGTGCCAGCAGCTTAGGATCCCGGGAGGGCCTTGAGCAGTTCCTC. Translating gives CASSLGSREGLEQFL. The chain links TRBV7-2 to TRBJ2-1; 8 nucleotides agree with TRBD2. V was pared by 1 base and J by 9 bases, with 8 bases of the junction left unmatched. CDR1 SGHTA and CDR2 FQGNSA come from the germline V gene. This CDR3 has 15 residues.

There are many counts of this clonotype. This chain links TRBV20-1 with TRBJ2-3; no clear D. This CDR3 comprises 13 residues. Germline lookup yields CDR1 DFQATT and CDR2 SNEGSKA (reference sequence). Trimming took 1 base from V and 0 from J, leaving 5 bases between them. CDR3: CSARVGSTDTQYF. The CDR3 DNA sequence: TGCAGTGCTAGAGTAGGGAGCACAGATACGCAGTATTTT.

The chain joins TRBV9 to TRBJ2-3, with 8 bases aligning to TRBD2. CDR3 length: 15 residues. V shed 5 bases and J 0 bases; nucleotides not matched to a gene: 5. The germline V gene has CDR1 SGDLS and CDR2 YYNGEE. CDR3 nucleotide sequence: TGTGCCAGCAGACCACGGGAGGGGAGCACAGATACGCAGTATTTT. Protein product: CASRPREGSTDTQYF.

V gene TRBV5-1 combines with J gene TRBJ2-5; 9 bases are shared with TRBD1. The J call may be in error: the DNA end matches TRBJ2-7 better. The CDR3 spans 17 residues. Germline V gives CDR1 SGHRS, CDR2 YFSETQ. CDR3 loop: CASSRGTGKGILDEQYF. In DNA form, the CDR3 reads TGCGCCAGCAGTCGTGGGACAGGGAAGGGCATTCTAGACGAGCAGTACTTC.

The table lists this clonotype with a few counts. The V call is TRBV29-1, the J call TRBJ2-2, with a weak D call TRBD1 (6 bases). The V end lost 6 bases, the J end lost 7 bases, and 15 bases lay between the germline ends. Germline CDR1 reads SQVTM; CDR2 reads ANQGSEA. The CDR3 runs to 13 residues. CDR3 residues: CSVAITGNGELFF. The CDR3 DNA sequence: TGCAGCGTGGCAATTACAGGGAACGGGGAGCTGTTTTTT.

The V call is TRBV7-2, the J call TRBJ2-1; no firm D call. This CDR3 has 14 residues. V shed 7 bases and J shed 6 bases, with 16 bases lying between them. Germline CDR1 reads SGHTA; CDR2 reads FQGNSA. The CDR3 sequence: CASKRPSDGNEQFF. CDR3 DNA: TGTGCCAGCAAACGACCTTCCGACGGCAATGAGCAGTTCTTC.

This clonotype was observed a handful of times. The rearrangement links TRBV2 to TRBJ2-1; TRBD2 matches at 10 bases. CDR3 length equals 17 residues. The J segment lost 4 bases and the V segment lost 5 bases, leaving 11 bases of the junction unmatched. CDR1 is SNHLY and CDR2 is FYNNEI in the germline V gene. CDR3 bases: TGTGCCAGCAGTTTGTCTAGCGGGAGCGGCCGGTACAATGAGCAGTTCTTC. This sequence encodes CASSLSSGSGRYNEQFF.

The chain has TRBV29-1 and TRBJ1-2; D ambiguous. Germline CDR1 reads SQVTM; CDR2 reads ANQGSEA. This CDR3 comprises 13 residues. Trimming took 4 bases from V and 8 from J, leaving 17 bases between them. The CDR3, as DNA: TGCAGCGTTGGTTCCGTTCCCCAGTTAGGCTACACCTTC. This codes for CSVGSVPQLGYTF.

The chain recombines TRBV29-1 with TRBJ1-2, with 8 bases fitting TRBD1. The junction had 9 bases not matched to a gene; V was cut back by 1 base and J by 8 bases. Germline loops: CDR1 SQVTM, CDR2 ANQGSEA. The CDR3 runs to 14 residues. CDR3 nucleotides: TGCAGCGTTGAAGGGACAGGGACGGTGGAAGGCTACACCTTC. It yields the protein CSVEGTGTVEGYTF.

The gene calls are TRBV11-3 and TRBJ2-5; possibly TRBD1 for D (6 bases). The closer fit of TRBJ2-1 to the DNA end suggests the J call may be wrong. The CDR3 has 14 amino acids. CDR1 is SGHNT and CDR2 is YENEEA in the germline V gene. The CDR3: CASSPRDIKNEQFF. The CDR3 DNA reads as TGTGCCAGCAGCCCTAGGGACATCAAAAATGAGCAGTTCTTC.

This chain uses TRBV5-1 with TRBJ2-1; 10 positions agree with TRBD2. Germline V gene lookup returns CDR1 SGHRS and CDR2 YFSETQ. Trimming took 8 bases from V and 8 from J; bases not matched to a gene: 31. This CDR3 is built from 21 residues. In DNA form, the CDR3 reads TGCGCCAGACGGTTCCTCGTTTTCCCGCAAAATCCTAGCGGGAGTATCGATGAGCAGTTCTTC. Translated, it gives CARRFLVFPQNPSGSIDEQFF.

This clonotype has a handful of counts. This chain links TRBV7-8 with TRBJ2-5; D possibly matches TRBD1 or TRBD2 (5 bases each). This CDR3 contains 16 residues. CDR1 is SGHVS, CDR2 FQNEAQ, per germline. V was clipped by 4 bases and J by 3 bases, with 18 bases between them. CDR3 coding DNA: TGTGCCAGCAGCTCCGTGGGGGTCAGGGAGAAAGAGACCCAGTACTTC. It specifies CASSSVGVREKETQYF.

The V gene is TRBV29-1, the J gene TRBJ1-1; D uncertain. Germline-derived CDR1 and CDR2 are SQVTM and ANQGSEA. V was shortened by 3 bases and J by 5 bases, with 10 bases between the two germline ends. The length of the CDR3 is 12 residues. The CDR3 coding sequence is TGCAGCGTTGACGGTTGGAGGACTGAAGCTTTCTTT. This translates into CSVDGWRTEAFF.

The chain employs TRBV7-2 and TRBJ2-5; D gene uncertain. The DNA end is more similar to TRBJ2-1, so the J call may be wrong. This CDR3 spans 11 amino acids. CDR1 is SGHTA, CDR2 FQGNSA, per germline. CDR3 in DNA: TGTGCCAGCAGTTTCCACGAGGAGCAGTTCTTC. Its protein is CASSFHEEQFF.

This clonotype has a handful of counts. The chain combines TRBV20-1 with TRBJ1-2, with D hard to call. Germline lookup yields CDR1 DFQATT and CDR2 SNEGSKA (reference sequence). Trimming left V 7 bases short and J 8 bases short, with 11 bases between. CDR3 size: 10 residues. The CDR3 loop reads CSVRQKGYTF. The CDR3 coding sequence is TGCAGTGTTAGGCAAAAGGGCTACACCTTC.

The chain combines TRBV9 with TRBJ1-1, with D uncertain. The germline CDR1 and CDR2 sequences are SGDLS and YYNGEE. Trimming took off 5 bases at V and 3 bases at J, with 17 bases between the two ends. CDR3 length: 15 residues. The CDR3 bases are TGTGCCAGCAGACCGGCAACGGGCTGGGACACTGAAGCTTTCTTT. Translation gives CASRPATGWDTEAFF. The variable domain in full, completed from reference TRBV9 and TRBJ1-1, reads DSGVTQTPKHLITATGQRVTLRCSPRSGDLSVYWYQQSLDQGLQFLIQYYNGEERAKGNILERFSAQQFPDLHSELNLSSLELGDSALYFCASRPATGWDTEAFFGQGTRLTVV.

This clonotype was detected ten times or more. At one boundary the junction diverges from the germline segment, which might be a read error. This sequence joins TRBV5-1 and TRBJ2-5, with TRBD2 identical over 9 bases. The CDR3 runs to 13 residues. The germline gives CDR1 SGHRS, CDR2 YFSETQ. For the CDR3, the DNA is TGTGCCAGCAGGGCTAGCGGGGAGGAGACCCAGTACTTC. Its translation: CASRASGEETQYF.

This chain joins TRBV7-8 and TRBJ2-1; 9 bases are a match to TRBD1. The V gene end was trimmed by 8 bases and the J gene end by 4 bases; junction bases not matched to a gene: 6. The CDR3 runs to 14 residues. Germline V gene data show CDR1 as SGHVS and CDR2 as FQNEAQ. The CDR3 DNA follows: TGTGCCAGCTCGGGACAGGGCCCATACAATGAGCAGTTCTTC. As protein: CASSGQGPYNEQFF.

This chain joins TRBV19 and TRBJ2-3; maybe TRBD1 (6 bases). Germline CDR1 reads LNHDA; CDR2 reads SQIVND (reference sequence). V was pared by 3 bases and J by 5 bases, with 12 bases between. The CDR3 has 14 amino acids. For the CDR3, the DNA is TGTGCCAGTAGTATCCCCAGGGGTAGAGATACGCAGTATTTT. This gives the protein CASSIPRGRDTQYF.

Only a few counts were recorded for this clonotype. The rearrangement links TRBV5-1 to TRBJ2-1, with D perhaps TRBD2 (5 bases). The DNA end favors TRBJ2-7, so the J call may be wrong. CDR3 length: 13 residues. Germline CDR1 SGHRS, CDR2 YFSETQ. CDR3 region: CASSLGRTGEQYF. The CDR3 DNA reads as TGCGCCAGCAGCTTGGGGAGGACGGGCGAGCAGTACTTC.

V usage is TRBV20-1 and J usage is TRBJ1-3, with D possibly being TRBD1 (5 bases). V was trimmed by 1 base and J by 6 bases, leaving 13 bases between them. The CDR3 has 14 amino acids. CDR1 DFQATT and CDR2 SNEGSKA come from the germline V gene (reference sequence). CDR3 bases: TGCAGTGCTAGAGTTGTCGGGGGTACAAACACCATATATTTT. Protein sequence: CSARVVGGTNTIYF.

The chain employs TRBV27 and TRBJ2-7; tentatively, D is TRBD1 (6 bases). The length of the CDR3 is 15 residues. V was shortened by 0 bases and J by 3 bases, with 12 bases between the two germline ends. Germline-derived CDR1 and CDR2 are MNHEY and SMNVEV (reference sequence). CDR3 sequence: CASSLSPGANYEQYF. CDR3 coding DNA: TGTGCCAGCAGTTTATCGCCAGGGGCCAACTACGAGCAGTACTTC.

This chain joins TRBV20-1 and TRBJ2-5; no clear D. The DNA end lines up better with TRBJ2-1; the J call may be wrong. The CDR3 contains 12 residues. Germline loops: CDR1 DFQATT, CDR2 SNEGSKA (reference sequence). CDR3 bases: TGCAGTGCTATGGGAACTCTGGGTGAGCAGTTCTTC. It translates to CSAMGTLGEQFF.

This clonotype was found a few times. As DNA, the CDR3 is TGTGCCAGTCAGCCGCCGGGACTCCAAGAGACCCAGTACTTC. Its protein product is CASQPPGLQETQYF. The rearrangement uses TRBV12-3 or TRBV12-4 and TRBJ2-5, with D possibly matching TRBD2 (6 bases). This CDR3 is built from 14 residues. Trimming shortened V by 9 bases and J by 1 base, and 15 bases separated the two germline ends.

This clonotype has more than one count but fewer than ten. The chain links TRBV29-1 to TRBJ1-2, with no clear D. Germline V CDR1 and CDR2: SQVTM, ANQGSEA. The CDR3 extends over 12 amino acids. V was pared by 5 bases and J by 8 bases, with 15 bases between. The CDR3 loop reads CSVLYLLQGYTF. The CDR3 DNA reads as TGCAGCGTTCTATACCTCCTACAGGGCTACACCTTC.

The chain links TRBV27 to TRBJ1-2, with D hard to call. Trimming took off 5 bases at V and 6 bases at J, with 13 bases between the two ends. Per germline, CDR1 MNHEY and CDR2 SMNVEV (reference sequence). The CDR3 is made up of 13 amino acids. The CDR3 protein is CASSRLQFHGYTF. The CDR3 nucleotides are TGTGCCAGCAGTCGGTTACAATTCCATGGCTACACCTTC.